This T cell receptor beta chain was identified in a study of blood T cell repertoires in COVID-19. About the study: Recovered status applied to Cohort 3 donors who had two consecutive negative PCRs. It also applied to those with clearance or with symptom resolution.

The study recruited people aged about 18 to 89 years across under 25 US areas. Clinical history reported by participants formed the basis on which cohorts were assigned. The germline V and J ends were trimmed by 0 bases and 4 bases, with 6 bases remaining between them. The CDR3 covers 12 residues. Germline assignment: CDR1 GTSNPN and CDR2 SVGIG (reference sequence). Method: immunoSEQ multiplex PCR; TCRdb's copy keeps in-frame clones and lacks some. The repertoire holds over 110,000 clones, approximately 87% seen once, with roughly 3.8% in the top ten. The V call is TRBV30, the J call TRBJ2-5; D is uncertain. Sample: PBMCs or T cells enriched from blood (not recorded which). The receptor was derived from a man in his fifties or sixties in a cohort exposed to, infected with or recovered from COVID-19 (not recorded which). This CDR3 reads CAWSVAGETQYF. CDR3 in DNA: TGTGCCTGGAGTGTAGCCGGAGAGACCCAGTACTTC.